The clone carrying this T cell receptor beta chain was seen a handful of times. Its antigen is unknown. The data were obtained in a study of response to subunit inactivated influenza vaccine. General study findings and limits: Every seasonal influenza vaccination brings in few new T cells, the authors suggested.

V lost 6 bases to trimming and J lost 7 bases, with 13 bases between them. The CDR3 runs to 13 residues. Germline CDR1 is ENHRY and CDR2 is SYGVKD. MiXCR, run by TCRdb on the RT-PCR reads, gives a single entry per CDR3 protein. This table holds fewer than 800,000 distinct CDR3 sequences, approximately 14% found once. This sequence originates from a man aged 50 to 59 who received an inactivated influenza vaccine. The chain recombines TRBV10-3 with TRBJ2-1; tentatively, D is TRBD2 (6 bases). The specimen was PBMCs from blood, collected 11 to 12 days after vaccination. CDR3 in amino acids: CAISPGTPNEQFF. The CDR3 DNA reads as TGTGCCATCAGCCCGGGGACTCCAAATGAGCAGTTCTTC.